The 21 T cell receptor beta chains presented below share a single source sample, sequenced in a study of cytomegalovirus exposure and HLA in healthy donors. TCRdb's copy holds only in-frame clones and misses some; the assay was immunoSEQ multiplex PCR. The table has 300,000 to 400,000 clones, approximately 88% seen once. The sequenced material came from PBMCs. The receptors shown here come from a man younger than 45 in good health and CMV-seronegative.

V gene TRBV4-1 combines with J gene TRBJ1-5, with D tentatively TRBD1 (6 bases). CDR1 is MGHRA and CDR2 is YSYEKL in the germline V gene. The CDR3 spans 14 residues. The germline V and J ends were trimmed by 6 bases and 7 bases, with 16 bases remaining between them. The CDR3 sequence: CASSQIQGGQPQHF. The CDR3 bases are TGCGCCAGCAGTCAGATACAGGGAGGGCAGCCCCAGCATTTT.

The chain joins TRBV2 to TRBJ1-4; possibly TRBD1 for D (5 bases). This CDR3 region has 15 residues. The germline V and J ends were trimmed by 2 bases and 4 bases, with 11 bases remaining between them. The germline V gene encodes CDR1 SNHLY and CDR2 FYNNEI. The CDR3: CASSERGVGNEKLFF. The CDR3 nucleotides read TGTGCCAGCAGTGAACGGGGGGTTGGTAATGAAAAACTGTTTTTT.

This chain uses TRBV7-9 with TRBJ2-3; maybe TRBD1 (7 bases). CDR1 and CDR2 (germline): SEHNR, FQNEAQ (reference sequence). The ends were cut back, 3 bases at V and 2 bases at J, with 18 bases in the middle. This CDR3 contains 17 residues. DNA of the CDR3: TGTGCCAGCAGCTTGCTCAGGGGGGCGTCCCCCACAGATACGCAGTATTTT. This gives the protein CASSLLRGASPTDTQYF.

This clone has just one count. Written as DNA, the CDR3 is TGCAGCGTGACAGGGAGTTTTAACACTGAAGCTTTCTTT. It specifies CSVTGSFNTEAFF. The chain has TRBV29-1 and TRBJ1-1; TRBD1 agrees at 7 bases. Trimming removed 6 bases from V and 2 bases from J; junction bases left unmatched: 6. CDR1 is SQVTM and CDR2 is ANQGSEA in the germline V gene. The CDR3 length is 13 residues.

This sequence joins TRBV5-1 and TRBJ2-2, with 14 bases that match TRBD2. The CDR3 is 17 amino acids. CDR1 is SGHRS, CDR2 YFSETQ, per germline. Unmatched junction bases numbered 5, after V lost 3 bases and J lost 4 bases. CDR3 region: CASSSGLAGEGTGELFF. CDR3 in DNA: TGCGCCAGCAGCTCGGGACTAGCGGGGGAGGGCACCGGGGAGCTGTTTTTT.

J is TRBJ2-1 and V is TRBV19; 7 nucleotides agree with TRBD1. CDR3 length equals 15 residues. V dropped 8 bases and J dropped 3; count of bases not matched to a gene: 10. The germline CDR1 and CDR2 sequences are LNHDA and SQIVND (reference sequence). The CDR3 nucleotides read TGTGCCAGTCGACTCCCCGGGACAGACTACAATGAGCAGTTCTTC. It translates to CASRLPGTDYNEQFF.

The V gene is TRBV30, the J gene TRBJ1-2, with D possibly matching TRBD1 (5 bases). This CDR3 spans 13 amino acids. In germline, CDR1 is GTSNPN, CDR2 SVGIG (reference sequence). With 0 bases removed from V and 7 bases from J, the gap between germline ends came to 12 bases. The CDR3 spells CAWSVLVRGGYTF. Here the CDR3 DNA reads TGTGCCTGGAGTGTATTGGTTAGGGGTGGCTACACCTTC.

This chain links TRBV7-9 with TRBJ1-2; 9 bases match TRBD1. The germline V gene encodes CDR1 SEHNR and CDR2 FQNEAQ (reference sequence). Unmatched junction bases numbered 5, after V lost 5 bases and J lost 4 bases. This CDR3 is 14 amino acids long. In DNA form, the CDR3 reads TGTGCCAGCAGCCGGACAGGGGCTTTCTATGGCTACACCTTC. This sequence encodes CASSRTGAFYGYTF.

This rearrangement joins TRBV6-5 to TRBJ2-3; a possible D gene is TRBD1 (5 bases). Germline lookup yields CDR1 MNHEY and CDR2 SVGAGI. The CDR3 runs 13 residues. The V and J ends lost 5 bases and 2 bases respectively, with 8 bases between them. CDR3 DNA sequence: TGTGCCAGCAGTCGACAGCTCACAGATACGCAGTATTTT. It specifies CASSRQLTDTQYF.

This clone was counted once. The germline gene is not matched at one end of the junction; a read error may be the cause. The chain links TRBV27 to TRBJ1-2; tentative D call: TRBD1 (6 bases). Germline lookup yields CDR1 MNHEY and CDR2 SMNVEV (reference sequence). The CDR3 consists of 16 residues. For the CDR3, the DNA is TGTGCCAGCAGTGGAATTCACAGGGACCAGAACTCTGGCTACACCTTC. Its protein product is CASSGIHRDQNSGYTF.

The V gene is TRBV10-1, the J gene TRBJ2-3; D uncertain. Germline-derived CDR1 and CDR2 are WNHNN and SYGVQD (reference sequence). CDR3 length: 13 amino acids. Trimming removed 4 bases from V and 2 bases from J, with 7 bases in between. In nucleotides, the CDR3 is TGCGCCAGCAGTGTAGACTCCACAGATACGCAGTATTTT. Protein sequence: CASSVDSTDTQYF.

The chain has TRBV6-1 and TRBJ1-4, with 8 bases matching TRBD1. This CDR3 comprises 14 residues. Germline lookup yields CDR1 MNHNS and CDR2 SASEGT. With V trimmed by 4 bases and J by 3 bases, 1 base remained unmatched. DNA of the CDR3: TGTGCCAGCAGTGCGACAGGGGCTAATGAAAAACTGTTTTTT. Its translation: CASSATGANEKLFF.

The chain carries TRBV27 and TRBJ1-1, with D possibly TRBD1 on 5 matching bases. Germline CDR1 is MNHEY and CDR2 is SMNVEV (reference sequence). V lost 6 bases to trimming and J lost 4 bases, with 15 bases between them. The CDR3 covers 14 residues. CDR3 sequence (DNA): TGTGCCAGCAGCAAAGGGGCGTTCGGCACTGAAGCTTTCTTT. Translation gives CASSKGAFGTEAFF.

J is TRBJ2-1 and V is TRBV11-2; 7 bases are shared with TRBD2. Germline assignment: CDR1 SGHAT and CDR2 FQNNGV. The CDR3 has 15 residues. V gave up 2 bases and J gave up 1 base; unmatched junction bases: 2. CDR3 protein: CASSLWGGSYNEQFF. The CDR3, as DNA: TGTGCCAGCAGCTTATGGGGAGGGTCCTACAATGAGCAGTTCTTC. The variable domain in full, completed from reference TRBV11-2 and TRBJ2-1, reads EAGVAQSPRYKIIEKRQSVAFWCNPISGHATLYWYQQILGQGPKLLIQFQNNGVVDDSQLPKDRFSAERLKGVDSTLKIQPAKLEDSAVYLCASSLWGGSYNEQFFGPGTRLTVL.

V is TRBV7-9 and J is TRBJ2-5; TRBD2 aligns across 14 bases. Germline CDR1 reads SEHNR; CDR2 reads FQNEAQ (reference sequence). Trimming took 5 bases from V and 3 from J; bases not matched to a gene: 5. The CDR3 runs 16 residues. CDR3 protein: CASSRLAGGLEETQYF. In DNA, the CDR3 is TGTGCCAGCAGCCGACTAGCGGGGGGGCTTGAAGAGACCCAGTACTTC.

The J gene is TRBJ2-5, the V gene TRBV7-9; 9 nucleotides line up with TRBD2. This CDR3 contains 16 residues. The ends lost 4 bases at V and 5 bases at J; junction bases unmatched: 11. CDR1 and CDR2 from the germline V gene are SEHNR and FQNEAQ (reference sequence). CDR3 amino acids: CASSSTLAGTRETQYF. The CDR3 coding sequence is TGTGCCAGCAGCTCGACCCTAGCGGGGACCCGGGAGACCCAGTACTTC. Full variable domain (rest looked up from reference TRBV7-9 and TRBJ2-5): DTGVSQNPRHKITKRGQNVTFRCDPISEHNRLYWYRQTLGQGPEFLTYFQNEAQLEKSRLLSDRFSAERPKGSFSTLEIQRTEQGDSAMYLCASSSTLAGTRETQYFGPGTRLLVL.

The rearrangement links TRBV5-1 to TRBJ2-2, with 8 nucleotides matching TRBD2. CDR3 length: 18 amino acids. CDR1 is SGHRS and CDR2 is YFSETQ in the germline V gene. The V segment lost 4 bases and the J segment 7 bases; nucleotides outside the gene matches: 18. The CDR3 protein is CASSRFDPTSVSGGELFF. In DNA form, the CDR3 reads TGCGCCAGCAGCCGTTTCGACCCGACTAGCGTCTCAGGCGGGGAGCTGTTTTTT.

In regard to this clone: The same CDR3 is also encoded by other DNA sequences in this sample. The chain joins TRBV7-2 to TRBJ2-5, with 7 bases matching TRBD2. Per the germline V gene, CDR1 is SGHTA and CDR2 is FQGNSA. The length of the CDR3 is 14 residues. J lost 2 bases, V lost 0 bases, and 0 bases had no gene match. The CDR3 bases are TGTGCCAGCAGCTTAGCGGGGGGGCAAGAGACCCAGTACTTC. As protein: CASSLAGGQETQYF. Full variable domain (outside the CDR3, taken from reference TRBV7-2 and TRBJ2-5): GAGVSQSPSNKVTEKGKDVELRCDPISGHTALYWYRQSLGQGLEFLIYFQGNSAPDKSGLPSDRFSAERTGGSVSTLTIQRTQQEDSAVYLCASSLAGGQETQYFGPGTRLLVL.

V gene TRBV7-2 combines with J gene TRBJ2-7, with D perhaps matching TRBD2 (6 bases). The V gene's germline CDR1 is SGHTA and CDR2 FQGNSA. Trimming removed 3 bases at V and 4 bases at J, with 10 bases between. The CDR3 sequence is 13 residues long. The CDR3: CASSFFGGYEQYF. Here the CDR3 DNA reads TGTGCCAGCAGCTTCTTCGGAGGGTACGAGCAGTACTTC.

The rearrangement links TRBV9 to TRBJ2-3; perhaps TRBD1 as D (6 bases). Germline CDR1 reads SGDLS; CDR2 reads YYNGEE. The V and J ends lost 0 bases and 2 bases respectively, with 16 bases between them. CDR3 length: 17 amino acids. CDR3 residues: CASSVADTGSPTDTQYF. The CDR3 DNA follows: TGTGCCAGCAGCGTAGCTGATACAGGGTCACCCACAGATACGCAGTATTTT.

A remark on this clone: Other DNA variants within this sample encode the same CDR3. J is TRBJ2-7 and V is TRBV6-6; no reliable D call. Trimming removed 6 bases at V and 1 base at J, with 7 bases between. This CDR3 is 12 amino acids long. In germline, CDR1 is MNHNY, CDR2 SVGAGI (reference sequence). The CDR3 region has the DNA TGTGCCAGCAGGCAGTCTTCCTACGAGCAGTACTTC. Its protein is CASRQSSYEQYF.